The sequence of this T cell receptor beta chain was determined in a study of tumor and adjacent non-tumor tissue in lung cancer. A modified ARM-PCR protocol with three rounds of nested PCR amplified TCRbeta. TCRdb fed the multiplex PCR reads into MiXCR, producing one record per CDR3 protein. Of 65,000 to 95,000 distinct CDR3 sequences listed, roughly 80% are singletons. This sample's RNA came from whole unsorted tissue. Between August and November 2014, newly diagnosed, chemotherapy-naive lung cancer patients underwent thoracic surgery in China. A remark on this clonotype: What it binds is not known. Sequence at one end of the junction differs from germline and may be a read error.

CDR1 and CDR2 (germline): DFQATT, SNEGSKA (reference sequence). The CDR3 has 16 amino acids. General study findings and limits: In normal lung, the top 100 clones were significantly more dominant than in tumor.

The TCR comes from a woman between 45 and 65 years old with non-small cell lung cancer. The V gene is TRBV20-1, the J gene TRBJ1-5; no definite D call. The material sequenced was lung tumor tissue. CDR3 region: CSVIPLGILSIQPQHF. CDR3 in DNA: TGCAGTGTTATACCCCTCGGGATCTTAAGCATTCAGCCCCAGCATTTT.